This is a list of T cell receptor beta chains from one sample in a study of lymphopenia after photon versus proton radiotherapy. Some clones are missing from TCRdb's copy, which holds only in-frame ones; the method was immunoSEQ multiplex PCR. In the table there are approximately 40,000 clones, about 86% of which are singletons. Material: peripheral blood, obtained from a patient treated with proton-based radiotherapy. The receptors here all came from a woman in her sixties or seventies with pancreatic cancer. Some clones in this sample may be carry-over from other donors' samples. Both conserved end residues are part of each CDR3. D genes are given only for firm matches. Expanded clones get a size class; other rows say once, few or many, or leave the size out.

v_gene: TRBV5-4
abundance: NA
d_gene: NA
len: 18
j_gene: TRBJ2-3
CDR3nt: TGTGCCAGCAGCTGGTGGAGCGGGCGGGCCTGGAGCACAGATACGCAGTATTTT
CDR3aa: CASSWWSGRAWSTDTQYF

v_gene: TRBV6-5
abundance: NA
d_gene: TRBD2
len: 15
j_gene: TRBJ2-7
CDR3nt: TGTGCCAGCAGTTACTTTGGCGGGAGCCCGACCGAGCAGTACTTC
CDR3aa: CASSYFGGSPTEQYF

v_gene: TRBV25-1
abundance: once
d_gene: NA
len: 16
j_gene: TRBJ1-1
CDR3nt: TGTGCCAGCAGTCCCGGGAGAAGGGGACGGAACACTGAAGCTTTCTTT
CDR3aa: CASSPGRRGRNTEAFF

v_gene: TRBV27
abundance: NA
d_gene: NA
len: 14
j_gene: TRBJ1-2
CDR3nt: TGTGCCAGCAGTTTAAGCCAATCTAACTATGGCTACACCTTC
CDR3aa: CASSLSQSNYGYTF

v_gene: TRBV29-1
abundance: NA
d_gene: NA
len: 16
j_gene: TRBJ2-4
CDR3nt: TGCAGCGTTGGACTTGGACAGTCGCCAAAAGGGGACATTCAGTACTTC
CDR3aa: CSVGLGQSPKGDIQYF

v_gene: TRBV4-3
abundance: NA
d_gene: NA
len: 15
j_gene: TRBJ2-1
CDR3nt: TGCGCCAGCAGCCAAGGCCGGGGTAGCTACAATGAGCAGTTCTTC
CDR3aa: CASSQGRGSYNEQFF

v_gene: TRBV11-2
abundance: NA
d_gene: NA
len: 15
j_gene: TRBJ2-3
CDR3nt: TGTGCCAGCAGCTCCCTCCTAGGGTCGGGAGATACGCAGTATTTT
CDR3aa: CASSSLLGSGDTQYF

v_gene: TRBV5-1
abundance: NA
d_gene: NA
len: 14
j_gene: TRBJ1-2
CDR3nt: TGCGCCAGCAGCTTGGGGGGCCACCTGGATGGCTACACCTTC
CDR3aa: CASSLGGHLDGYTF

v_gene: TRBV6-6
abundance: NA
d_gene: TRBD1
len: 14
j_gene: TRBJ1-2
CDR3nt: TGTGCCAGCAGTTTGTCCAGGGGGAACTATGGCTACACCTTC
CDR3aa: CASSLSRGNYGYTF

v_gene: TRBV6-6
abundance: once
d_gene: TRBD1
len: 15
j_gene: TRBJ2-5
CDR3nt: TGTGCCAGCAGCCCAAACAGGGGGAGCGGGGAGACCCAGTACTTC
CDR3aa: CASSPNRGSGETQYF

v_gene: TRBV10-3
abundance: NA
d_gene: NA
len: 15
j_gene: TRBJ1-2
CDR3nt: TGTGCCATCAATCCGCGGGGGGCAGAGGGCTATGGCTACACCTTC
CDR3aa: CAINPRGAEGYGYTF

v_gene: TRBV10-1
abundance: NA
d_gene: NA
len: 14
j_gene: TRBJ1-1
CDR3nt: TGCGCCAGCAGTGAGTCGGGGGCTACGACTGAAGCTTTCTTT
CDR3aa: CASSESGATTEAFF

v_gene: TRBV14
abundance: few
d_gene: TRBD1
len: 19
j_gene: TRBJ2-1
CDR3nt: TGTGCCAGCAGCCGACAGGGGGGGAGGGCCGCCTTTTCCTACAATGAGCAGTTCTTC
CDR3aa: CASSRQGGRAAFSYNEQFF

v_gene: TRBV4-3
abundance: NA
d_gene: NA
len: 15
j_gene: TRBJ1-4
CDR3nt: TGCGCCAGCAGCCAAGATAAGGGGTTCGACGAAAAACTGTTTTTT
CDR3aa: CASSQDKGFDEKLFF

v_gene: TRBV11-2
abundance: few
d_gene: TRBD2
len: 14
j_gene: TRBJ2-1
CDR3nt: TGTGCCACCTCAACTAGCGGGAGGGCTAATGAGCAGTTCTTC
CDR3aa: CATSTSGRANEQFF

v_gene: TRBV6-5
abundance: NA
d_gene: NA
len: 13
j_gene: TRBJ2-1
CDR3nt: TGTGCCAGCAGGCAAGGACTTCACGATGAGCAGTTCTTC
CDR3aa: CASRQGLHDEQFF

v_gene: TRBV11-2
abundance: NA
d_gene: NA
len: 16
j_gene: TRBJ1-6
CDR3nt: TGTGCCAGCAGCTTACAGGCGTTCAAGGATGGTTCACCCCTCCACTTT
CDR3aa: CASSLQAFKDGSPLHF

v_gene: TRBV28
abundance: NA
d_gene: NA
len: 13
j_gene: TRBJ1-1
CDR3nt: TGTGCCAGCAGAAGGGTGATGAACACTGAAGCTTTCTTT
CDR3aa: CASRRVMNTEAFF

v_gene: TRBV30
abundance: NA
d_gene: NA
len: 14
j_gene: TRBJ2-7
CDR3nt: TGTGCCTGGAGTGTAGGAGGATCTACCTACGAGCAGTACTTC
CDR3aa: CAWSVGGSTYEQYF

v_gene: TRBV18
abundance: NA
d_gene: TRBD2
len: 17
j_gene: TRBJ2-3
CDR3nt: TGTGCCAGCTCACCCGGGACTAGCGGGAGACAAGCAGATACGCAGTATTTT
CDR3aa: CASSPGTSGRQADTQYF

v_gene: TRBV6-1
abundance: NA
d_gene: NA
len: 13
j_gene: TRBJ2-7
CDR3nt: TGTGCCAGTCTAGAGGGCGGAACCTACGAGCAGTACTTC
CDR3aa: CASLEGGTYEQYF

v_gene: TRBV9
abundance: NA
d_gene: NA
len: 14
j_gene: TRBJ2-1
CDR3nt: TGTGCCAGCAGCGTAGTTGTAGCGTACAATGAGCAGTTCTTC
CDR3aa: CASSVVVAYNEQFF

v_gene: TRBV5-1
abundance: NA
d_gene: NA
len: 18
j_gene: TRBJ2-6
CDR3nt: TGCGCCAGCAGACCTGCCGGGACGGCTGCTAGTGGGGCCAACGTCCTGACTTTC
CDR3aa: CASRPAGTAASGANVLTF

v_gene: TRBV5-1
abundance: once
d_gene: NA
len: 13
j_gene: TRBJ1-1
CDR3nt: TGCGCCAGCAGCTTTGAGGTAAACACTGAAGCTTTCTTT
CDR3aa: CASSFEVNTEAFF

v_gene: TRBV18
abundance: NA
d_gene: TRBD2
len: 17
j_gene: TRBJ2-7
CDR3nt: TGTGCCAGCTCACCTACGCTAGCGGGAGTCGGGGCTCGCGAGCAGTACTTC
CDR3aa: CASSPTLAGVGAREQYF

v_gene: TRBV7-2
abundance: NA
d_gene: TRBD1
len: 14
j_gene: TRBJ1-1
CDR3nt: TGTGCCAGCAGCCCACAGGGGGCTAGGACTGAAGCTTTCTTT
CDR3aa: CASSPQGARTEAFF

v_gene: TRBV6-5
abundance: NA
d_gene: NA
len: 13
j_gene: TRBJ2-1
CDR3nt: TGTGCCAGCAGTCCCCAGCATCGGGAGAATAGGTTCTTC
CDR3aa: CASSPQHRENRFF

v_gene: TRBV5-5
abundance: NA
d_gene: NA
len: 14
j_gene: TRBJ2-2
CDR3nt: TGTGCCAGCAGCTGGGGCACAAACACCGGGGAGCTGTTTTTT
CDR3aa: CASSWGTNTGELFF

v_gene: TRBV10-1
abundance: NA
d_gene: NA
len: 16
j_gene: TRBJ1-5
CDR3nt: TGCGCCAGCAGTGATCCAGGCTCGGGAAGCAATCAGCCCCAGCATTTT
CDR3aa: CASSDPGSGSNQPQHF

v_gene: TRBV2
abundance: NA
d_gene: NA
len: 11
j_gene: TRBJ2-1
CDR3nt: TGTGCCAGTTTAATATACAATGAGCAGTTCTTC
CDR3aa: CASLIYNEQFF

v_gene: TRBV28
abundance: NA
d_gene: NA
len: 15
j_gene: TRBJ2-7
CDR3nt: TGTGCCAGCAGCCCTAGGTGGGGTGGGTTCTACGAGCAGTACTTC
CDR3aa: CASSPRWGGFYEQYF

v_gene: TRBV28
abundance: NA
d_gene: NA
len: 15
j_gene: TRBJ1-5
CDR3nt: TGTGCCAGCAGTAAGACAGGAGTTAGCAATCAGCCCCAGCATTTT
CDR3aa: CASSKTGVSNQPQHF

v_gene: TRBV6-5
abundance: NA
d_gene: NA
len: 11
j_gene: TRBJ1-1
CDR3nt: TGTGCCAGCAGTCCTAACACAGAAGCTTTCTTT
CDR3aa: CASSPNTEAFF

v_gene: TRBV28
abundance: NA
d_gene: NA
len: 13
j_gene: TRBJ2-7
CDR3nt: TGTGCCAGCAGTTTCGGAAACTCCTACGAGCAGTACTTC
CDR3aa: CASSFGNSYEQYF

v_gene: TRBV7-3
abundance: NA
d_gene: NA
len: 14
j_gene: TRBJ2-1
CDR3nt: TGTGCCAGCAGCACGGGACTGTTCTACAATGAGCAGTTCTTC
CDR3aa: CASSTGLFYNEQFF